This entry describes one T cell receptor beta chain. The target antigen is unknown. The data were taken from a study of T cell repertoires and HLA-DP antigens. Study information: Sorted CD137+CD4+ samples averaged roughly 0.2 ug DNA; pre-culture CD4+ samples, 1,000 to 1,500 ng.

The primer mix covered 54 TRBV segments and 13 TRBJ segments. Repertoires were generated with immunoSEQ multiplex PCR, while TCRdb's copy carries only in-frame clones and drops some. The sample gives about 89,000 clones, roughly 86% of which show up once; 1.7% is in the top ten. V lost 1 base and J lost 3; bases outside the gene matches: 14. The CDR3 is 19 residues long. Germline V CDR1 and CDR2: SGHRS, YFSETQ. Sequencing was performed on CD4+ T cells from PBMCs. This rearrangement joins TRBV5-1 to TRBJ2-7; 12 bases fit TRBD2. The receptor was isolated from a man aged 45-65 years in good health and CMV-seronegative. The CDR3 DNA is TGCGCCAGCAGCTTGACCACTAGCGGGAGGTCAATACGGGTCTACGAGCAGTACTTC. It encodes CASSLTTSGRSIRVYEQYF. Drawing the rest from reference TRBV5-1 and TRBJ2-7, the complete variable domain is KAGVTQTPRYLIKTRGQQVTLSCSPISGHRSVSWYQQTPGQGLQFLFEYFSETQRNKGNFPGRFSGRQFSNSRSEMNVSTLELGDSALYLCASSLTTSGRSIRVYEQYFGPGTRLTVT.